The next 16 T cell receptor beta chains were all read from a single sample in a study of blood T cell repertoires in COVID-19. Generated by immunoSEQ multiplex PCR, the TCRdb table keeps only in-frame clones and is missing some. The sample yields some 16,000 clones, approximately 90% seen once. Sequencing was performed on peripheral blood. These receptor sequences come from a man older than 75 with acute or convalescent COVID-19.

The chain has TRBV19 and TRBJ2-1; 7 bases map to TRBD1. V was clipped by 8 bases and J by 4 bases; unmatched bases: 11. There are 15 residues in the CDR3. Germline V gene lookup returns CDR1 LNHDA and CDR2 SQIVND (reference sequence). The CDR3 bases are TGTGCCAGTTCAACCGGGACAGCCATATACAATGAGCAGTTCTTC. Its protein product is CASSTGTAIYNEQFF.

This clone was detected only once. V and J are TRBV7-3 and TRBJ2-2, with 15 bases identical to TRBD2. The CDR3 has 16 amino acids. J gave up 8 bases and V 4 bases, and 5 bases lay outside the gene matches. Germline V lookup: CDR1 SGHTA, CDR2 FQGTGA. DNA of the CDR3: TGTGCCAGCAGCTCCTTCGGGACTAGCGGGAGGGGGGAGCTGTTTTTT. Protein sequence: CASSSFGTSGRGELFF.

The chain joins TRBV18 to TRBJ2-3; weak D call: TRBD2 (6 bases). Germline V gives CDR1 KGHSH, CDR2 LQKENI. V was shortened by 0 bases and J by 7 bases, with 14 bases between the two germline ends. This CDR3 comprises 15 residues. The DNA of the CDR3 is TGTGCCAGCTCACCACCCTCGGGGGAGCTATATACGCAGTATTTT. It translates to CASSPPSGELYTQYF.

The chain carries TRBV3-1 (or the pseudogene TRBV3-2) and TRBJ1-2; 7 nucleotides agree with TRBD1. The CDR3 has 14 amino acids. CDR1 LGHDT and CDR2 YNNKEL come from the germline V gene (reference sequence). V gave up 4 bases and J gave up 4 bases; unmatched junction bases: 6. The CDR3 reads CASSPGQVVYGYTF. CDR3 DNA sequence: TGTGCCAGCAGCCCAGGACAGGTTGTCTATGGCTACACCTTC.

This clone turned up a few times. V is TRBV12-1 and J is TRBJ2-7; the table's D call, TRBD2, was not checked against the DNA. TRBV12-1 is a known pseudogene. This CDR3 region has 15 residues. This chain's CDR3 is CASTHPPGLVYEQYF. The CDR3 nucleotides are TGTGCCAGCACCCATCCGCCGGGACTAGTATACGAGCAGTACTTC.

The J gene is TRBJ2-1, the V gene TRBV28; possibly TRBD2 for D (7 bases). V lost 7 bases, J lost 8 bases, and 18 bases lay in between. The CDR3 is 14 residues long. Germline values: CDR1 MDHEN, CDR2 SYDVKM. The CDR3 DNA follows: TGTGCCAGCACCCTGAGGGGGGGCGGGGATGAGCAGTTCTTC. It yields the protein CASTLRGGGDEQFF.

CDR3 bases: TGTGCCTGGCAACCGGGACTAGCGGGCAACGAGCAGTACTTC. This codes for CAWQPGLAGNEQYF. This chain connects TRBV30 to TRBJ2-7; 12 positions agree with TRBD2. Germline V gene lookup returns CDR1 GTSNPN and CDR2 SVGIG (reference sequence). There are 14 residues in the CDR3. V was clipped by 5 bases and J by 5 bases; unmatched bases: 7.

On this clone itself: One junction end disagrees with the germline gene, perhaps due to a read error. The rearrangement links TRBV6-1 to TRBJ1-1; TRBD1 might be the D (6 bases). Germline CDR1 MNHNS, CDR2 SASEGT. CDR3 length: 14 residues. The CDR3: CASSEVRGNAEAFF. DNA for the CDR3: TGTGCCAGCAGTGAAGTGAGGGGGAACGCTGAAGCTTTCTTT.

The V call is TRBV5-4, the J call TRBJ2-7; TRBD1 might be the D (5 bases). The ends were cut back, 2 bases at V and 6 bases at J, with 12 bases in the middle. The CDR3 loop spans 13 amino acids. CDR1 and CDR2 (germline): SGHNT, YYREEE (reference sequence). CDR3 bases: TGTGCCAGCAGCTTCCAGGGCATGGGCGAGCAGTACTTC. Translation: CASSFQGMGEQYF.

V is TRBV5-4 and J is TRBJ1-1; the match to TRBD1 covers 7 bases. The CDR3 totals 14 residues. V trimming: 4 bases; J trimming: 1 base; junction bases outside the gene matches: 4. The germline V gene encodes CDR1 SGHNT and CDR2 YYREEE (reference sequence). The CDR3 region is CASSPGTANTEAFF. For the CDR3, the DNA is TGTGCCAGCAGCCCGGGGACAGCGAACACTGAAGCTTTCTTT.

In this sample, this clone turned up once. The chain uses TRBV2 and TRBJ2-5; TRBD1 matches at 10 bases. Germline CDR1 and CDR2: SNHLY and FYNNEI. With V trimmed by 7 bases and J by 5 bases, 13 bases remained unmatched. CDR3 length equals 16 residues. In DNA, the CDR3 is TGTGCCAGCACTCTAAAGGGGACAGGGGCGATGGAGACCCAGTACTTC. Amino acids: CASTLKGTGAMETQYF.

The chain combines TRBV5-4 with TRBJ2-3, with 11 bases identical to TRBD2. The junction had 4 bases not matched to a gene; V was cut back by 0 bases and J by 4 bases. This CDR3 contains 16 residues. Looked up from germline, CDR1 is SGHNT and CDR2 is YYREEE (reference sequence). CDR3 nucleotide sequence: TGTGCCAGCAGCTTGGGACTAGCGGGAATCGCAGATACGCAGTATTTT. This sequence encodes CASSLGLAGIADTQYF.

This clone appeared a single time. The chain carries TRBV27 and TRBJ1-1; D not resolved. The CDR3 sequence is 14 residues long. The V end was cut by 0 bases, the J end by 5 bases, with 10 bases between. Germline V gives CDR1 MNHEY, CDR2 SMNVEV (reference sequence). This CDR3 reads CASSLSKGGTEAFF. For the CDR3, the DNA is TGTGCCAGCAGTTTATCTAAGGGAGGGACTGAAGCTTTCTTT.

V and J are TRBV4-1 and TRBJ1-2; D gene uncertain. Germline assignment: CDR1 MGHRA and CDR2 YSYEKL. V was trimmed by 3 bases and J by 6 bases, leaving 5 bases between them. This CDR3 has 11 amino acids. CDR3 nucleotides: TGCGCCAGCAGCCATGCGGATGGCTACACCTTC. This sequence encodes CASSHADGYTF.

This clone appeared a single time. The V call is TRBV6-1, the J call TRBJ2-3; D is possibly TRBD2 (6 bases). V lost 2 bases to trimming and J lost 0 bases, with 12 bases between them. The germline CDR1 and CDR2 sequences are MNHNS and SASEGT. The CDR3 is made up of 16 amino acids. This CDR3 reads CASSELGGASTDTQYF. Written as DNA, the CDR3 is TGTGCCAGCAGTGAACTCGGCGGGGCGAGCACAGATACGCAGTATTTT.

The chain links TRBV5-1 to TRBJ1-1, with 8 bases identical to TRBD1. The trim removed 2 bases at V and 1 base at J, leaving 1 base unmatched. This CDR3 contains 14 residues. The germline gives CDR1 SGHRS, CDR2 YFSETQ. The CDR3, as DNA: TGCGCCAGCAGCTTAACAGGGGGGAACACTGAAGCTTTCTTT. It specifies CASSLTGGNTEAFF.